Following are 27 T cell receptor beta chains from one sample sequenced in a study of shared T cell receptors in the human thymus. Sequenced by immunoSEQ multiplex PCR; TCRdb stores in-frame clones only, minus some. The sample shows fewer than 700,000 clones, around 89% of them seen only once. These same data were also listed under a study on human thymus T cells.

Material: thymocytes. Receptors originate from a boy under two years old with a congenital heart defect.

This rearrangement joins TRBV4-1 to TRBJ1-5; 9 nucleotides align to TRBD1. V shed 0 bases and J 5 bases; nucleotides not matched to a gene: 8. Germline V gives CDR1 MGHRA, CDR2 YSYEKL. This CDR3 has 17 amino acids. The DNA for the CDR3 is TGCGCCAGCAGCCAAGAGCCCGGGGACAGGGAGGATCAGCCCCAGCATTTT. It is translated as CASSQEPGDREDQPQHF.

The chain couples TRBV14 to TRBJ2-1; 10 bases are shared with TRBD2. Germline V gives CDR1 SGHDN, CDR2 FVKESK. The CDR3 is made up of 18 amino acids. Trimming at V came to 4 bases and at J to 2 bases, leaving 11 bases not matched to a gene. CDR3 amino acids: CASSPRGAGGPAYNEQFF. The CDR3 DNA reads TGTGCCAGCAGCCCAAGGGGAGCGGGAGGGCCCGCCTACAATGAGCAGTTCTTC. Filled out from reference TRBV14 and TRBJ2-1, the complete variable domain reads EAGVTQFPSHSVIEKGQTVTLRCDPISGHDNLYWYRRVMGKEIKFLLHFVKESKQDESGMPNNRFLAERTGGTYSTLKVQPAELEDSGVYFCASSPRGAGGPAYNEQFFGPGTRLTVL.

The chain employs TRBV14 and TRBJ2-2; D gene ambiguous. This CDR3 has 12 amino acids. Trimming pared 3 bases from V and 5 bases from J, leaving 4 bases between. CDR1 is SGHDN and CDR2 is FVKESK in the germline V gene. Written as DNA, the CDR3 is TGTGCCAGCAGCCAGAGGACCGGGGAGCTGTTTTTT. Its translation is CASSQRTGELFF.

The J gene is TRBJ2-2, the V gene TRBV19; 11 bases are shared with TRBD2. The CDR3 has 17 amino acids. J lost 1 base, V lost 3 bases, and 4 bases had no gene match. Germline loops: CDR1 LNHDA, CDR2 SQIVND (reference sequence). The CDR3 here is CASSIGLAGGNTGELFF. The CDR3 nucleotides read TGTGCCAGTAGTATCGGACTAGCGGGCGGGAACACCGGGGAGCTGTTTTTT. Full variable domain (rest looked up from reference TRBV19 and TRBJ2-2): DGGITQSPKYLFRKEGQNVTLSCEQNLNHDAMYWYRQDPGQGLRLIYYSQIVNDFQKGDIAEGYSVSREKKESFPLTVTSAQKNPTAFYLCASSIGLAGGNTGELFFGEGSRLTVL.

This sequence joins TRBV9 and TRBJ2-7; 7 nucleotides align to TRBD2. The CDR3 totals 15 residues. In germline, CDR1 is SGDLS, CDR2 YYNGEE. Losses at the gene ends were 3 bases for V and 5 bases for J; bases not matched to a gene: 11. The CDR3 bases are TGTGCCAGCAGCGCATTAGCGGGCATGGGCAACGAGCAGTACTTC. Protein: CASSALAGMGNEQYF.

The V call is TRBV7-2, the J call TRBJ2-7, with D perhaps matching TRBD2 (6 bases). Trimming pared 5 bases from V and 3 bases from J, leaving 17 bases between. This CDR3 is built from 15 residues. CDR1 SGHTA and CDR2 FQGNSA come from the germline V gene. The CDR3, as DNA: TGTGCCAGCAGCGCGAGGAGGGCAGCCTTCTACGAGCAGTACTTC. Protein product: CASSARRAAFYEQYF.

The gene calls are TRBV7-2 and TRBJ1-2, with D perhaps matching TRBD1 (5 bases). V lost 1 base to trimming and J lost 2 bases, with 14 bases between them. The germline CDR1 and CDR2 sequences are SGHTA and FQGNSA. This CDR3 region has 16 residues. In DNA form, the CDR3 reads TGTGCCAGCAGCTTAGTAACAGGATCACTAAACTATGGCTACACCTTC. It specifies CASSLVTGSLNYGYTF.

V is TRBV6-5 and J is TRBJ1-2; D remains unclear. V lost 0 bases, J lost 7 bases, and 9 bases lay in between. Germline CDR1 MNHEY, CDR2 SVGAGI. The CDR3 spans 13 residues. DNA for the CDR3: TGTGCCAGCAGTTACTCGTCGATGAGTGGCTACACCTTC. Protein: CASSYSSMSGYTF.

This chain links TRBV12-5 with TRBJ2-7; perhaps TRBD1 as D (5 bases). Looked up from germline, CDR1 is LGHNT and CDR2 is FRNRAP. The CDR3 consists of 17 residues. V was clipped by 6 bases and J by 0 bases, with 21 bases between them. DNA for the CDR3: TGTGCTAGTGGCCCATCCTCAGGGAAACCCCACTCCTACGAGCAGTACTTC. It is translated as CASGPSSGKPHSYEQYF.

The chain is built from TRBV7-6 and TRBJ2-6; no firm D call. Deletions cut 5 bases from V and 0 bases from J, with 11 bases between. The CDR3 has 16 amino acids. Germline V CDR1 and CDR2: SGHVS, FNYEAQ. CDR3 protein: CASSLSRPSGANVLTF. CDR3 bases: TGTGCCAGCAGCCTAAGCAGGCCCTCTGGGGCCAACGTCCTGACTTTC.

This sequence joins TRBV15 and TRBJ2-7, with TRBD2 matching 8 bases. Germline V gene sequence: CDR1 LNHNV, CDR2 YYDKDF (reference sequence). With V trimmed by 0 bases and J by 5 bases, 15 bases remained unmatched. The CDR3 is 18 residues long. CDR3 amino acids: CATSRDLPGGAGRHEQYF. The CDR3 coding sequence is TGTGCCACCAGCAGAGACCTCCCCGGGGGGGCAGGGCGGCACGAGCAGTACTTC.

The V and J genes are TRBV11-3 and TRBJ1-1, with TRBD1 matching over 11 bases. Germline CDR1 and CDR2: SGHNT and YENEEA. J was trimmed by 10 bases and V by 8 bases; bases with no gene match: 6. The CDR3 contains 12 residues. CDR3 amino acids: CASGSGTGGAFF. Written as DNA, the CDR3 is TGTGCCAGCGGGAGCGGGACAGGGGGAGCTTTCTTT.

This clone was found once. The CDR3 is CASGLGGLARVNNEQFF. DNA for the CDR3: TGTGCTAGTGGTTTGGGAGGACTAGCGAGGGTCAACAATGAGCAGTTCTTC. The rearrangement links TRBV12-5 to TRBJ2-1, with 9 positions matching TRBD2. The length of the CDR3 is 17 residues. The junction had 9 bases not matched to a gene; V was cut back by 1 base and J by 5 bases. The germline V gene encodes CDR1 LGHNT and CDR2 FRNRAP.

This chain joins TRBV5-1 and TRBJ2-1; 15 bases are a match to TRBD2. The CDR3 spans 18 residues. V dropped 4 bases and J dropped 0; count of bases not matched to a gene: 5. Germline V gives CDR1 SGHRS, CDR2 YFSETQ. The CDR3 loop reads CASSRWTSGRGSYNEQFF. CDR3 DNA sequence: TGCGCCAGCAGCCGATGGACTAGCGGGAGGGGCTCCTACAATGAGCAGTTCTTC.

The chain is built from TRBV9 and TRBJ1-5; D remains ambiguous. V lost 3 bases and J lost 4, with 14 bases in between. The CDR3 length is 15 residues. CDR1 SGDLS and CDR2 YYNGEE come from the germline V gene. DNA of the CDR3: TGTGCCAGCAGCGCCACCGGGAGCCCGAATCAGCCCCAGCATTTT. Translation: CASSATGSPNQPQHF.

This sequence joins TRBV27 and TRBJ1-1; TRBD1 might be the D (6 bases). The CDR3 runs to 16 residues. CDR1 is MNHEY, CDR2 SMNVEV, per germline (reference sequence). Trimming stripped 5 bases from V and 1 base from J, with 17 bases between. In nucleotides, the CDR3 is TGTGCCAGCAGTCCCCGACAGGTCCGGGGGAACACTGAAGCTTTCTTT. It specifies CASSPRQVRGNTEAFF.

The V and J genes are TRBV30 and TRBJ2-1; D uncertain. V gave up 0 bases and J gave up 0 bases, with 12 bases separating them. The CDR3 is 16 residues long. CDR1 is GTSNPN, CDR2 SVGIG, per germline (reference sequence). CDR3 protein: CAWSVPGDHSYNEQFF. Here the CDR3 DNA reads TGTGCCTGGAGTGTACCAGGCGATCACTCCTACAATGAGCAGTTCTTC.

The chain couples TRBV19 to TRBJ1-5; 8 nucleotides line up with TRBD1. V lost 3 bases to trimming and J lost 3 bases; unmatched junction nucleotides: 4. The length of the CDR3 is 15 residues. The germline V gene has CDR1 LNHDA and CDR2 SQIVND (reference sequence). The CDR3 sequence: CASSMTDRDNQPQHF. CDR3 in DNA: TGTGCCAGTAGTATGACGGACAGGGACAATCAGCCCCAGCATTTT.

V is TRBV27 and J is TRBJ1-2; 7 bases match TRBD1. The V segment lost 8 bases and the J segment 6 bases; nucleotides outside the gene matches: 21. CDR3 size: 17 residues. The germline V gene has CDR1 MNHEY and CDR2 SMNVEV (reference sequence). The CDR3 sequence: CASRPLGQKGPGDGYTF. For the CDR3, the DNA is TGTGCCAGCCGTCCCCTGGGACAGAAAGGCCCCGGGGATGGCTACACCTTC.

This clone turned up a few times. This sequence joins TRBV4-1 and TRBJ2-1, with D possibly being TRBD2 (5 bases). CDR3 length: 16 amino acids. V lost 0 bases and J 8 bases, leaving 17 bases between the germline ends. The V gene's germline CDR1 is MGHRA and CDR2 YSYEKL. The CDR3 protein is CASSQDEVSASHEQFF. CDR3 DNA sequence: TGCGCCAGCAGCCAAGATGAGGTTAGCGCCAGCCATGAGCAGTTCTTC.

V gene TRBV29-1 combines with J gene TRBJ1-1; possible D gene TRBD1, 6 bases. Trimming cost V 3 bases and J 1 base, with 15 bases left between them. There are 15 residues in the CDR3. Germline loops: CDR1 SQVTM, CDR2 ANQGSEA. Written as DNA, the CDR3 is TGCAGCGTTGAGACCCCGGACAGAAAGAACACTGAAGCTTTCTTT. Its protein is CSVETPDRKNTEAFF.

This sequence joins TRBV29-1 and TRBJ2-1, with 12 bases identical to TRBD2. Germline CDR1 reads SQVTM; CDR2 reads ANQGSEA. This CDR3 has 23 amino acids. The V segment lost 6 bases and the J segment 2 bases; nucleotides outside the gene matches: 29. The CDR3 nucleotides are TGCAGCGTCGACTACTTTGATAGGGGGCAACTAGCGGGAGGAATCAGCACCTACAATGAGCAGTTCTTC. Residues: CSVDYFDRGQLAGGISTYNEQFF.

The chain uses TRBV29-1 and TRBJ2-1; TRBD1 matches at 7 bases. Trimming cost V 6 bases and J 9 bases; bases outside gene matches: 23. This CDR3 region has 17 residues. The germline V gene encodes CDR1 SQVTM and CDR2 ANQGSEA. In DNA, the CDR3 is TGCAGCGTAGAGCCCCCGACAGGGCCTTATGGTTTCTGTGAGCAGTTCTTC. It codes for CSVEPPTGPYGFCEQFF.

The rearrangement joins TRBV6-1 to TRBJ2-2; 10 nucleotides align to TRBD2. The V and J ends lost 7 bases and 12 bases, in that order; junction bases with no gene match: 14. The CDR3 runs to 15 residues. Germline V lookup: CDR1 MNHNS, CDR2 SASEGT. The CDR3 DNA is TGTGCCAGCACCGGGACTAGCGCCCTTCCCGCGAAGCTGTTTTTT. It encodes CASTGTSALPAKLFF.

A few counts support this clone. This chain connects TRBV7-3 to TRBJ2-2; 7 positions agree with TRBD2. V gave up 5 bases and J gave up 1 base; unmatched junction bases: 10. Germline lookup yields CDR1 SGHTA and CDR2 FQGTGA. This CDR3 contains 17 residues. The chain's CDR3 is CASSPSTSGGNTGELFF. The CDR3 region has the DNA TGTGCCAGCAGCCCGTCTACGTCGGGAGGGAACACCGGGGAGCTGTTTTTT.

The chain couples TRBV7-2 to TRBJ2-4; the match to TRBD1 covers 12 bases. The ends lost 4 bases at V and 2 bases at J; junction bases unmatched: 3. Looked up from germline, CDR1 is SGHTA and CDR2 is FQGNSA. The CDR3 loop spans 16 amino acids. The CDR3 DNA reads TGTGCCAGCAGCTGGGGGACAGGGGGCTCCAAAAACATTCAGTACTTC. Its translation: CASSWGTGGSKNIQYF.

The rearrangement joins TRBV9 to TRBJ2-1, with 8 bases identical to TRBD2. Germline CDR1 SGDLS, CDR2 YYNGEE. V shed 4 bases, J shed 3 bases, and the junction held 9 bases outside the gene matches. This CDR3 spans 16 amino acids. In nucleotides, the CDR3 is TGTGCCAGCAGCACCCTGCGGGAGGACGACTACAATGAGCAGTTCTTC. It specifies CASSTLREDDYNEQFF.